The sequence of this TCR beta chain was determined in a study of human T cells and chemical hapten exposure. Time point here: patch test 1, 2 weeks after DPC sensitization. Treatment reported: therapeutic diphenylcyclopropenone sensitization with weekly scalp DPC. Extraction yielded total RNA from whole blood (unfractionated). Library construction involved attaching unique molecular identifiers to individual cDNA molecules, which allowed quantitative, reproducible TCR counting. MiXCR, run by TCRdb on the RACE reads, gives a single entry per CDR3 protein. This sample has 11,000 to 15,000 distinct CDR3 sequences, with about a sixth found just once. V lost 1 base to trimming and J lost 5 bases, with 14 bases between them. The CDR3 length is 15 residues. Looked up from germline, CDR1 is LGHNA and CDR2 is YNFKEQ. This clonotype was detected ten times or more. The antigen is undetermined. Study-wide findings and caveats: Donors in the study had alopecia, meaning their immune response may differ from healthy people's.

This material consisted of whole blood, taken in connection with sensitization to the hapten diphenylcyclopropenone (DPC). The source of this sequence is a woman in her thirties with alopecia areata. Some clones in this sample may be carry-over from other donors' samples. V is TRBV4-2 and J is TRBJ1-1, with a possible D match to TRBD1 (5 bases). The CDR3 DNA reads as TGTGCCAGCAGCCAAGTCAGGGCCCGAGGGACTGAAGCTTTCTTT. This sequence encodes CASSQVRARGTEAFF.